These 31 T cell receptor beta chains originate from one sample sequenced in a study of blood T cell repertoires in COVID-19. Some clones are missing from TCRdb's copy, which holds only in-frame ones; the method was immunoSEQ multiplex PCR. The repertoire holds about 110,000 clones, with roughly 80% as singletons. Sequenced material: peripheral blood. The receptors here all came from a woman aged 70 to 79 with acute or convalescent COVID-19.

This clone was seen many times. This chain links TRBV28 with TRBJ2-5; 10 bases are shared with TRBD2. Germline loops: CDR1 MDHEN, CDR2 SYDVKM. This CDR3 region has 15 residues. The V segment lost 5 bases and the J segment 4 bases; nucleotides outside the gene matches: 7. CDR3 bases: TGTGCCAGCAGTACTTTAGCGGGGGGCGGAGAGACCCAGTACTTC. It codes for CASSTLAGGGETQYF.

The count of this clone is one. The rearrangement links TRBV6-1 to TRBJ1-5; 9 bases are a match to TRBD1. V gave up 1 base and J gave up 0 bases; unmatched junction bases: 7. CDR1 and CDR2 (germline): MNHNS, SASEGT. The CDR3 spans 18 residues. CDR3 bases: TGTGCCAGCAGTGAAGGTGGGACAGGGAGTTATAGCAATCAGCCCCAGCATTTT. Its translation: CASSEGGTGSYSNQPQHF.

The sample holds many counts of this clone. The J gene is TRBJ2-2, the V gene TRBV11-2; a possible D gene is TRBD2 (5 bases). V shed 4 bases and J shed 5 bases, with 26 bases lying between them. CDR1 is SGHAT, CDR2 FQNNGV, per germline. CDR3 length: 19 amino acids. The CDR3 nucleotides read TGTGCCAGCAGCTCCCCTAGAGAGAGGGTCGGTCGGGCGACCGGGGAGCTGTTTTTT. This encodes CASSSPRERVGRATGELFF. Together with reference TRBV11-2 and TRBJ2-2, the CDR3 gives the full variable domain: EAGVAQSPRYKIIEKRQSVAFWCNPISGHATLYWYQQILGQGPKLLIQFQNNGVVDDSQLPKDRFSAERLKGVDSTLKIQPAKLEDSAVYLCASSSPRERVGRATGELFFGEGSRLTVL.

This clone was detected a few times. This rearrangement joins TRBV27 to TRBJ1-5; TRBD1 might be the D (5 bases). V lost 3 bases, J lost 0 bases, and 9 bases lay in between. The CDR3 length is 15 residues. The germline V gene has CDR1 MNHEY and CDR2 SMNVEV (reference sequence). CDR3 in DNA: TGTGCCAGCAGTTTGGGGCGGTTTAGCAATCAGCCCCAGCATTTT. The encoded protein is CASSLGRFSNQPQHF.

This clone was seen only once. The rearrangement links TRBV2 to TRBJ1-2, with D tentatively TRBD1 (5 bases). The V gene's germline CDR1 is SNHLY and CDR2 FYNNEI. Deletions cut 5 bases from V and 3 bases from J, with 7 bases between. This CDR3 region has 12 residues. The CDR3 sequence: CASSQQDYGYTF. CDR3 in DNA: TGTGCCAGCAGTCAACAGGACTATGGCTACACCTTC.

The gene calls are TRBV13 and TRBJ2-2; D perhaps matches TRBD1 (5 bases). This CDR3 comprises 14 residues. The germline V and J ends were trimmed by 5 bases and 3 bases, with 10 bases remaining between them. The germline gives CDR1 PRHDT, CDR2 FYEKMQ (reference sequence). The CDR3 is CASSPDIYTGELFF. As DNA, the CDR3 is TGTGCCAGCAGCCCGGACATTTACACCGGGGAGCTGTTTTTT.

The J gene is TRBJ1-5, the V gene TRBV19, with D hard to call. V was clipped by 2 bases and J by 3 bases, with 11 bases between them. The CDR3 loop spans 15 amino acids. The germline gives CDR1 LNHDA, CDR2 SQIVND (reference sequence). The CDR3, as DNA: TGTGCCAGTAGTATACGTGCGACATCCAATCAGCCCCAGCATTTT. Its translation: CASSIRATSNQPQHF.

V usage is TRBV27 and J usage is TRBJ1-2; TRBD1 is a possible D gene (5 bases). Per the germline V gene, CDR1 is MNHEY and CDR2 is SMNVEV (reference sequence). Trimming cost V 6 bases and J 4 bases, with 21 bases left between them. This CDR3 is built from 16 residues. CDR3 nucleotide sequence: TGTGCCAGCAGCCGCCAGGGTAAGGGTCATCCCTATGGCTACACCTTC. This sequence encodes CASSRQGKGHPYGYTF.

This sequence joins TRBV28 and TRBJ2-5; possible D gene TRBD2, 7 bases. CDR3 size: 12 residues. Germline loops: CDR1 MDHEN, CDR2 SYDVKM. Trimming shortened V by 10 bases and J by 5 bases, and 14 bases separated the two germline ends. CDR3 sequence (DNA): TGTGCCACCGCGGGGGCGCGGGAGACCCAGTACTTC. The encoded protein is CATAGARETQYF. Drawing the rest from reference TRBV28 and TRBJ2-5, the complete variable domain is DVKVTQSSRYLVKRTGEKVFLECVQDMDHENMFWYRQDPGLGLRLIYFSYDVKMKEKGDIPEGYSVSREKKERFSLILESASTNQTSMYLCATAGARETQYFGPGTRLLVL.

This clone was counted a few times. This chain links TRBV24-1 with TRBJ2-7, with 7 bases identical to TRBD2. This CDR3 has 18 residues. Trimming at V came to 3 bases and at J to 2 bases, leaving 15 bases not matched to a gene. Germline CDR1 KGHDR, CDR2 SFDVKD. CDR3: CATSDKRASAGLAYEQYF. As DNA, the CDR3 is TGTGCCACCAGTGATAAGCGGGCTTCGGCCGGACTAGCCTACGAGCAGTACTTC.

The chain joins TRBV6-1 to TRBJ1-1; maybe TRBD1 (5 bases). The CDR3 has 16 amino acids. Trimming shortened V by 0 bases and J by 0 bases, and 11 bases separated the two germline ends. CDR1 is MNHNS and CDR2 is SASEGT in the germline V gene. The CDR3 region is CASSEAGGGMNTEAFF. In DNA, the CDR3 is TGTGCCAGCAGTGAAGCCGGGGGAGGGATGAACACTGAAGCTTTCTTT.

In its sample, this clone was seen a few times. J is TRBJ1-2 and V is TRBV6-5; weak D call: TRBD1 (6 bases). CDR3 length: 12 amino acids. Trimming took 5 bases from V and 7 from J, leaving 11 bases between them. The germline V gene encodes CDR1 MNHEY and CDR2 SVGAGI. CDR3 in DNA: TGTGCCAGCAGTATCAGGGGTTCTGGCTACACCTTC. It specifies CASSIRGSGYTF.

The chain recombines TRBV4-1 with TRBJ1-1; D not resolved. The V end was cut by 1 base, the J end by 13 bases, with 16 bases between. Looked up from germline, CDR1 is MGHRA and CDR2 is YSYEKL. The CDR3 spans 13 residues. CDR3 DNA: TGCGCCAGCAGCCAAGGAGGGATACCTAAGCTTTTCTTT. This gives the protein CASSQGGIPKLFF.

This clone was seen once. The chain employs TRBV11-2 and TRBJ1-2; a weak D match, TRBD1 (6 bases). Germline V CDR1 and CDR2: SGHAT, FQNNGV. The CDR3 is 14 residues long. V lost 1 base and J lost 4, with 10 bases in between. The DNA for the CDR3 is TGTGCCAGCAGCTTAGCAGGGGTTCGCTATGGCTACACCTTC. Encoded protein: CASSLAGVRYGYTF.

V usage is TRBV19 and J usage is TRBJ1-1; 8 bases match TRBD1. V was clipped by 6 bases and J by 1 base; unmatched bases: 4. The CDR3 is made up of 14 amino acids. Germline assignment: CDR1 LNHDA and CDR2 SQIVND (reference sequence). The CDR3 DNA reads as TGTGCCAGTAGATCGACAGGGGCGAACACTGAAGCTTTCTTT. It codes for CASRSTGANTEAFF. Together with reference TRBV19 and TRBJ1-1, the CDR3 gives the full variable domain: DGGITQSPKYLFRKEGQNVTLSCEQNLNHDAMYWYRQDPGQGLRLIYYSQIVNDFQKGDIAEGYSVSREKKESFPLTVTSAQKNPTAFYLCASRSTGANTEAFFGQGTRLTVV.

V and J are TRBV10-1 and TRBJ1-5; TRBD1 aligns across 8 bases. The CDR3 length is 12 residues. The trim removed 9 bases at V and 6 bases at J, leaving 4 bases unmatched. The germline V gene encodes CDR1 WNHNN and CDR2 SYGVQD (reference sequence). In DNA form, the CDR3 reads TGCGCCAGTGGGACAGGACGTCAGCCCCAGCATTTT. Protein sequence: CASGTGRQPQHF.

V usage is TRBV15 and J usage is TRBJ1-2; TRBD1 is a possible D gene (5 bases). The length of the CDR3 is 17 residues. Trimming pared 0 bases from V and 8 bases from J, leaving 22 bases between. CDR1 and CDR2 (germline): LNHNV, YYDKDF (reference sequence). CDR3 loop: CATSRDGLDNGRLGYTF. In DNA, the CDR3 is TGTGCCACCAGCAGAGATGGGTTGGACAACGGAAGGCTAGGCTACACCTTC.

V and J are TRBV21-1 and TRBJ2-2; the table gives TRBD2 as D, unverified against the DNA. TRBV21-1 is noted as a pseudogene. The CDR3 loop spans 23 amino acids. The CDR3, as DNA: TGTGCCAGCAGGAGGTGGGTCGGTTTGTACAGGGAGGGAGGATTGGGGGGCACCGGGGAGCTGTTTTTT. Encoded protein: CASRRWVGLYREGGLGGTGELFF.

This chain uses TRBV7-9 with TRBJ2-5; TRBD1 matches 9 bases. The germline V gene encodes CDR1 SEHNR and CDR2 FQNEAQ (reference sequence). The CDR3 totals 15 residues. V trimming: 2 bases; J trimming: 5 bases; junction bases outside the gene matches: 6. The CDR3 is CASSLRTGDRETQYF. DNA for the CDR3: TGTGCCAGCAGCTTACGGACAGGGGACCGGGAGACCCAGTACTTC.

V gene TRBV5-4 combines with J gene TRBJ1-2; D is uncertain. From germline, CDR1 is SGHNT and CDR2 YYREEE (reference sequence). V lost 5 bases and J lost 6, with 14 bases in between. The CDR3 contains 13 residues. Here the CDR3 reads CASRRAGRDGYTF. The CDR3 nucleotides are TGTGCCAGCAGACGGGCGGGGAGAGATGGCTACACCTTC.

V and J are TRBV7-6 and TRBJ2-3, with 8 bases that match TRBD2. The V gene end was trimmed by 0 bases and the J gene end by 2 bases; junction bases not matched to a gene: 4. This CDR3 is 16 amino acids long. Germline CDR1 and CDR2: SGHVS and FNYEAQ. The CDR3 nucleotides read TGTGCCAGCAGCTTAGCCAGCGGGGGACTCACAGATACGCAGTATTTT. This codes for CASSLASGGLTDTQYF.

The V call is TRBV20-1, the J call TRBJ1-1; the D gene is possibly TRBD1 (5 bases). V lost 3 bases and J lost 1, with 15 bases in between. CDR1 DFQATT and CDR2 SNEGSKA come from the germline V gene (reference sequence). The CDR3 has 15 residues. This CDR3 is CSASIAGTRNTEAFF. The CDR3 DNA reads TGCAGTGCTAGTATAGCCGGGACTCGGAACACTGAAGCTTTCTTT.

The V gene is TRBV19, the J gene TRBJ1-2, with 8 bases that match TRBD1. Germline V gene lookup returns CDR1 LNHDA and CDR2 SQIVND (reference sequence). The CDR3 totals 13 residues. V lost 3 bases, J lost 8 bases, and 5 bases stayed unmatched. CDR3 region: CASSIGDRSGYTF. The CDR3 coding sequence is TGTGCCAGTAGTATTGGGGACAGGTCGGGCTACACCTTC.

The chain uses TRBV5-4 and TRBJ1-1; TRBD1 matches at 9 bases. Germline V CDR1 and CDR2: SGHNT, YYREEE (reference sequence). The CDR3 has 14 amino acids. J was trimmed by 5 bases and V by 7 bases; bases with no gene match: 9. The chain's CDR3 is CASEVQGARTEAFF. The CDR3 DNA reads as TGTGCCAGCGAGGTACAGGGGGCGAGGACTGAAGCTTTCTTT. Full variable domain (remainder filled in from reference TRBV5-4 and TRBJ1-1): ETGVTQSPTHLIKTRGQQVTLRCSSQSGHNTVSWYQQALGQGPQFIFQYYREEENGRGNFPPRFSGLQFPNYSSELNVNALELDDSALYLCASEVQGARTEAFFGQGTRLTVV.

The chain recombines TRBV16 with TRBJ1-1; a possible D gene is TRBD1 (6 bases). CDR1 KGHSY and CDR2 FQNENV come from the germline V gene. Trimming pared 1 base from V and 6 bases from J, leaving 12 bases between. This CDR3 has 14 amino acids. The CDR3: CASSQWSGVAEAFF. The CDR3 coding sequence is TGTGCCAGCAGCCAATGGTCAGGGGTTGCTGAAGCTTTCTTT.

The rearrangement joins TRBV6-5 to TRBJ2-7; 7 nucleotides align to TRBD2. The CDR3 has 15 residues. Losses at the gene ends were 5 bases for V and 4 bases for J; bases not matched to a gene: 11. Germline CDR1 reads MNHEY; CDR2 reads SVGAGI. DNA of the CDR3: TGTGCCAGCAGTACCGGGGGAGCGGGGAAATACGAGCAGTACTTC. Translating gives CASSTGGAGKYEQYF.

The V and J genes are TRBV15 and TRBJ2-5; tentative D call: TRBD1 (6 bases). The germline V and J ends were trimmed by 1 base and 4 bases, with 10 bases remaining between them. The germline V gene has CDR1 LNHNV and CDR2 YYDKDF (reference sequence). This CDR3 region has 14 residues. In DNA, the CDR3 is TGTGCCACCAGCAGAGTCACAGGGATAGAGACCCAGTACTTC. Protein sequence: CATSRVTGIETQYF.

Details on this clone: Different DNA sequences within this sample yield the same CDR3. This rearrangement joins TRBV12-3 or TRBV12-4 to TRBJ1-2; D gene uncertain. The V end was cut by 5 bases, the J end by 8 bases, with 12 bases between. CDR3 length equals 12 residues. The CDR3 here is CASSPGLGGYTF. The CDR3 DNA follows: TGTGCCAGCAGTCCCGGACTGGGGGGCTACACCTTC.

The chain's CDR3 is CASSPLQIITEAFF. In DNA form, the CDR3 reads TGTGCCAGCTCACCACTACAGATTATCACTGAAGCTTTCTTT. The V gene is TRBV18, the J gene TRBJ1-1; D not certain. V lost 1 base to trimming and J lost 4 bases, with 10 bases between them. CDR1 and CDR2 (germline): KGHSH, LQKENI. The CDR3 sequence is 14 residues long.

This chain uses TRBV27 with TRBJ2-2; D is possibly TRBD2 (7 bases). The V gene's germline CDR1 is MNHEY and CDR2 SMNVEV (reference sequence). The V gene lost 3 bases and the J gene lost 4 bases, with 12 bases spanning the gap. CDR3 length equals 15 residues. The CDR3 DNA follows: TGTGCCAGCAGTTTCGGGGGGCGCGGCACCGGGGAGCTGTTTTTT. Translation: CASSFGGRGTGELFF.

This chain uses TRBV13 with TRBJ2-1, with 12 bases matching TRBD2. The V segment lost 3 bases and the J segment 0 bases; nucleotides outside the gene matches: 9. The CDR3 is made up of 19 amino acids. Per the germline V gene, CDR1 is PRHDT and CDR2 is FYEKMQ (reference sequence). CDR3 nucleotide sequence: TGTGCCAGCAGCTTCCGGGCTAGCGGGGGGGTTAGCTCCTACAATGAGCAGTTCTTC. Residues: CASSFRASGGVSSYNEQFF.